This T cell receptor beta chain was documented in a study of identical twins. Notes on the study in general: Excess sharing by twins proved weaker in beta out-of-frame sequences. High-abundance cord blood beta clonotypes had fewer insertions; memory repertoires showed none. Twins shared out-of-frame alpha sequences with excess low generation probability.

TCRdb recomputed calls from the 5' RACE reads with MiXCR, one row per CDR3 protein. The sample comprises 750,000 to 950,000 distinct CDR3 sequences, 12% of which are singletons, and around 1.5% rests with the top ten. Germline-derived CDR1 and CDR2 are SGHAT and FQNNGV. Trimming shortened V by 2 bases and J by 10 bases, and 12 bases separated the two germline ends. The CDR3 runs to 14 residues. Worth noting for this clonotype: Its antigen is as yet unknown.

The same data also went into a second study, on yellow fever vaccine responses in identical twins.

This sequence was found in a woman aged 18-35 years in good health. The chain uses TRBV11-2 and TRBJ1-6; D call uncertain. The specimen sequenced was PBMCs. The CDR3: CASSLRLEGSPLHF. For the CDR3, the DNA is TGTGCCAGCAGCTTAAGGTTGGAGGGATCACCCCTCCACTTT. The whole variable domain, remainder taken from reference TRBV11-2 and TRBJ1-6, is EAGVAQSPRYKIIEKRQSVAFWCNPISGHATLYWYQQILGQGPKLLIQFQNNGVVDDSQLPKDRFSAERLKGVDSTLKIQPAKLEDSAVYLCASSLRLEGSPLHFGNGTRLTVT.